This TCR beta chain was captured by sequencing in a study of T cells after yellow fever vaccination. Turning to the study itself: Preparation used SMART-Seq v4 Ultra Low Input for the low-cell-number fractions.

5'RACE template switching produced TCR cDNA carrying a universal primer site and UMIs. TCRdb re-called the 5' RACE reads with MiXCR, one entry per CDR3 protein. The table lists more than 95,000 distinct CDR3 sequences, roughly 7.2% of them singletons. A remark on this clonotype: Its antigen is not known.

Looked up from germline, CDR1 is SGHAT and CDR2 is FQNNGV. Losses at the gene ends were 5 bases for V and 4 bases for J; bases not matched to a gene: 11. This CDR3 is 16 amino acids long. Whole-study results and caveats: The appearance of a small share of clonotypes in both CD4 and CD8 compartments was observed. Post-booster repertoires again held most primary-vaccination clones (about 96% CD4, roughly 88% CD8).

Sequenced here: CD4+ T cells sorted from PBMCs, sampled about 49 days after the first yellow fever vaccination. The chain recombines TRBV11-2 with TRBJ2-1; 7 bases fit TRBD2. This TCR came from a man aged 18 to 30 who received the YFV17D yellow fever vaccine. CDR3: CASSPIRGEPYNEQFF. The CDR3 DNA reads TGTGCCAGCAGCCCAATCCGGGGGGAACCTTACAATGAGCAGTTCTTC.